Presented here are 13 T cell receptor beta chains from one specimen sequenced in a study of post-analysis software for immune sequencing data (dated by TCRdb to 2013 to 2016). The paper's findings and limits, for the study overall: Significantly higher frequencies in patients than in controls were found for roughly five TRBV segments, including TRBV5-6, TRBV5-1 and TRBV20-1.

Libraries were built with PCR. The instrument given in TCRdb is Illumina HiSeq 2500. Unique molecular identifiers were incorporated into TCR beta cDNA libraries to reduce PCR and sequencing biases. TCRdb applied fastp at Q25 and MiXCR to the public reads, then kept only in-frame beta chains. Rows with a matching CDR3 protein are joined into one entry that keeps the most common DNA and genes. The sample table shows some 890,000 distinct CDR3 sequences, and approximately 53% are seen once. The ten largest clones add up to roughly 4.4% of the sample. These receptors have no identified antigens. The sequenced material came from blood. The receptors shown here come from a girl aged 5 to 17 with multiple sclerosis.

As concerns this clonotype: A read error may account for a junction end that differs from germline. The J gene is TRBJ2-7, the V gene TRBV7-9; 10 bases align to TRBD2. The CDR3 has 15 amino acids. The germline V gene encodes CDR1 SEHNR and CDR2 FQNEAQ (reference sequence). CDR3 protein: CTSSPSGGAGETRYF. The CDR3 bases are TGTACCAGCAGCCCAAGCGGGGGGGCTGGGGAGACCCGGTACTTC.

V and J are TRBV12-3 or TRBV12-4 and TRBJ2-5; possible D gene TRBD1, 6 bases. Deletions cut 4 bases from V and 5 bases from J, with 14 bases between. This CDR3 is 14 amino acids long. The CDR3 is CASSWAGAQETQYF. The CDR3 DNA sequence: TGTGCCAGCAGTTGGGCAGGGGCCCAGGAGACCCAGTACTTC.

CDR3 sequence: CSARPQTGGHEQYF. The CDR3 DNA reads as TGCAGTGCTAGACCTCAGACAGGGGGGCACGAGCAGTACTTC. V and J are TRBV20-1 and TRBJ2-4; 9 bases align to TRBD1. Matching the DNA end better, TRBJ2-7 makes the J call doubtful. The CDR3 consists of 14 residues. The germline V gene encodes CDR1 DFQATT and CDR2 SNEGSKA (reference sequence).

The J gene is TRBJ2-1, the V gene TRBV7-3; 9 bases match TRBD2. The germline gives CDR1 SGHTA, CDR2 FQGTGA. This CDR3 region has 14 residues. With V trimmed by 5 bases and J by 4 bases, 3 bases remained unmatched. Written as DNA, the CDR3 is TGTGCCAGCAGCGGACTAGCGCCTTACAATGAGCAGTTCTTC. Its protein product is CASSGLAPYNEQFF. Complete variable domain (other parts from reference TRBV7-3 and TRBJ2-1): GAGVSQTPSNKVTEKGKYVELRCDPISGHTALYWYRQSLGQGPEFLIYFQGTGAADDSGLPNDRFFAVRPEGSVSTLKIQRTERGDSAVYLCASSGLAPYNEQFFGPGTRLTVL.

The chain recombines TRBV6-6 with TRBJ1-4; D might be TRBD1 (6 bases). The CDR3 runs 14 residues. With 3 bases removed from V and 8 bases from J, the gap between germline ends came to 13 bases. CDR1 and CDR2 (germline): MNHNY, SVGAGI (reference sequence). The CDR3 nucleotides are TGTGCCAGCAGTTATCCACAGGGATACGAAAAACTGTTTTTT. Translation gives CASSYPQGYEKLFF.

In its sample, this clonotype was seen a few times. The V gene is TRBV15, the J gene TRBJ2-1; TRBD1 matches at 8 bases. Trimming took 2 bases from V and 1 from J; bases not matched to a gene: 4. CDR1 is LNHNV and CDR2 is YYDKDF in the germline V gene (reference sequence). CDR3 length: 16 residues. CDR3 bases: TGTGCCACCAGCAGACGAACAGGGGGGTCCTACAATGAGCAGTTCTTC. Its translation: CATSRRTGGSYNEQFF.

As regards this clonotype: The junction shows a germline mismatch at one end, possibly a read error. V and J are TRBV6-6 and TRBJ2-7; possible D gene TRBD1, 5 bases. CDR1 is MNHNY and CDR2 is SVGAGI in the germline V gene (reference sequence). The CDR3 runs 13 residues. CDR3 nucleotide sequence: TGTGCTAGCATAGGGGCAGGACGGTACGAGCAGTACTTC. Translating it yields CASIGAGRYEQYF.

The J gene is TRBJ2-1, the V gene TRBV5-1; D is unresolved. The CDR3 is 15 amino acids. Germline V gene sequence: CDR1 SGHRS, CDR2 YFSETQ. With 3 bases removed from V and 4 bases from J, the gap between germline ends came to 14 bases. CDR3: CASSSTTSSYNEQFF. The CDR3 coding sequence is TGCGCCAGCAGCTCCACCACGAGCTCTTACAATGAGCAGTTCTTC.

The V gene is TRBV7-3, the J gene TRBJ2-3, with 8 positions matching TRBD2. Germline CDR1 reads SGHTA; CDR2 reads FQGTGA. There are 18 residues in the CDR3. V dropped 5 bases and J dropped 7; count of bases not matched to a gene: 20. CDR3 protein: CASSRIGLAGTQGNTQYF. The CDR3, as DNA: TGTGCCAGCAGCAGAATAGGGCTAGCGGGCACCCAGGGGAATACGCAGTATTTT.

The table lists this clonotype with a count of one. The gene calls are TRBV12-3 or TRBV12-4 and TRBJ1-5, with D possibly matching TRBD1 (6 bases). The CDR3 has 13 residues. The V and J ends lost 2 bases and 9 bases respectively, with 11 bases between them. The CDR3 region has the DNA TGTGCCAGCAGTTTAACAGGGAGCCTGCCCCAGCATTTT. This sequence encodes CASSLTGSLPQHF.

CDR3 loop: CASSSAKRQVPYEQYF. The CDR3 region has the DNA TGTGCCAGCAGCTCAGCAAAAAGACAGGTCCCCTACGAGCAGTACTTC. The genes are TRBV6-5 and TRBJ2-7, with D tentatively TRBD1 (6 bases). The CDR3 contains 16 residues. V was trimmed by 6 bases and J by 2 bases, leaving 20 bases between them. Germline values: CDR1 MNHEY, CDR2 SVGAGI.

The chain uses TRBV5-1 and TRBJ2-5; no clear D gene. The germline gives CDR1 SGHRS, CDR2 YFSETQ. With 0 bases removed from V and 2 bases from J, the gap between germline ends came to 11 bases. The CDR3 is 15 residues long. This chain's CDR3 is CASSLVRNLQETQYF. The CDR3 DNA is TGCGCCAGCAGCTTGGTCAGGAACCTTCAAGAGACCCAGTACTTC.

The CDR3, as DNA: TGCAGTGCTAGGGAGCAGGGGGTTTACAATGAGCAGTTCTTC. It is translated as CSAREQGVYNEQFF. The chain links TRBV20-1 to TRBJ2-1, with 7 bases lining up with TRBD1. With 3 bases clipped from V and 4 bases from J, the junction kept 6 bases outside the gene matches. The CDR3 totals 14 residues. CDR1 and CDR2 from the germline V gene are DFQATT and SNEGSKA (reference sequence).